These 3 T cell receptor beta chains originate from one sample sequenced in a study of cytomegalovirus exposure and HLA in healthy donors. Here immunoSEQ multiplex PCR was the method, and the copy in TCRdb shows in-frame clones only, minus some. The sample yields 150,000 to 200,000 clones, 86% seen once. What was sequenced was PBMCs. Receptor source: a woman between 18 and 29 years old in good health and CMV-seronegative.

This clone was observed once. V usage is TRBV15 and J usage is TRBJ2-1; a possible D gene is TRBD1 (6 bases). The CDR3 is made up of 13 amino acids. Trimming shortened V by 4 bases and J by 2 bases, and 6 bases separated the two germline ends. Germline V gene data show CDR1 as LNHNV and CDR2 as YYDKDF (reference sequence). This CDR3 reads CATSKGAYNEQFF. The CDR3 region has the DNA TGTGCCACCAGCAAGGGGGCCTACAATGAGCAGTTCTTC.

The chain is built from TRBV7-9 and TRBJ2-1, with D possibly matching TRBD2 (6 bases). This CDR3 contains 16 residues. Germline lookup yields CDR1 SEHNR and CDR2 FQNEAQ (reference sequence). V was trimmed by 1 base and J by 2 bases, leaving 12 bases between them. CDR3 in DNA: TGTGCCAGCAGCTTAGGTAGCGGCCCTACCTACAATGAGCAGTTCTTC. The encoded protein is CASSLGSGPTYNEQFF.

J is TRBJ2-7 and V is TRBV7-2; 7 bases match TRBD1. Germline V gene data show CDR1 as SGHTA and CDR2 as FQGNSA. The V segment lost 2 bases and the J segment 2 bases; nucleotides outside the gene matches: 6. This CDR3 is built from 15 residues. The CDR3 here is CASSLIGTEAYEQYF. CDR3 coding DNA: TGTGCCAGCAGCTTAATCGGGACAGAAGCCTACGAGCAGTACTTC.